This TCR beta chain is drawn from a study of cytomegalovirus exposure and HLA in healthy donors. Study at large: Earlier findings included roughly 120 million unique TCR beta sequences obtained from some 180 million T cells. Whole-study findings and limits: V- and J-gene trimming in TCR beta was tied to a missense DCLRE1C variant by an analysis performed later.

Note on this clone: Its cognate antigen is unknown.

The PCR used 60 Vbeta and 13 Jbeta primers. Profiling relied on immunoSEQ multiplex PCR, and the TCRdb table lists in-frame clones only, not all of them. The data show tens of thousands of clones, about 80% seen once. This receptor was identified in a male donor in good health and CMV-seronegative. Sequencing was carried out using PBMCs.

The CDR3 reads CASTHNGGNTEAFF. In DNA form, the CDR3 reads TGTGCCAGCACCCACAACGGCGGAAACACTGAAGCTTTCTTT. This chain uses TRBV6-5 with TRBJ1-1; no clear D. Trimming pared 7 bases from V and 2 bases from J, leaving 14 bases between. CDR1 and CDR2 (germline): MNHEY, SVGAGI. The CDR3 contains 14 residues.